A selection of T cell receptor beta chains follows, all from one sample in a study of CD8 T cells in ankylosing spondylitis. TCRdb processed the 5' RACE reads anew with MiXCR; each CDR3 protein has one entry. The table lists 130,000 or so distinct CDR3 sequences, 11% of them singletons. Sequencing was performed on blood, either unsorted or a sorted T cell fraction (not recorded which). The receptors shown here come from a female donor with ankylosing spondylitis or in good health (not recorded which). Both conserved end residues are part of each CDR3. Fields, in order: J gene, D gene, V gene, CDR3 protein. A D gene is named only where the DNA matches it firmly.

j_call: TRBJ1-2; d_call: .; v_call: TRBV28; cdr3_aa: CASNPPLSYPNGYGYTF
j_call: TRBJ2-3; d_call: .; v_call: TRBV24-1; cdr3_aa: CATSRDLLADTQYF
j_call: TRBJ2-3; d_call: .; v_call: TRBV7-2; cdr3_aa: CASTRTVSTDTQYF
j_call: TRBJ1-2; d_call: TRBD1; v_call: TRBV5-1; cdr3_aa: CASSRDTGGRANYGYTF
j_call: TRBJ2-7; d_call: .; v_call: TRBV7-8; cdr3_aa: CASSLVGMGRDEQYF
j_call: TRBJ2-1; d_call: TRBD2; v_call: TRBV5-1; cdr3_aa: CASSLSSGRASLYNEQFF
j_call: TRBJ2-1; d_call: TRBD2; v_call: TRBV6-1; cdr3_aa: CASSTVGTSGYNEQFF
j_call: TRBJ1-1; d_call: .; v_call: TRBV12-3/TRBV12-4; cdr3_aa: CASRGTYTEAFF
j_call: TRBJ2-1; d_call: .; v_call: TRBV7-6; cdr3_aa: CASTSVGRGNEQFF
j_call: TRBJ1-2; d_call: .; v_call: TRBV5-1; cdr3_aa: CASRNRQYGYTF
j_call: TRBJ2-3; d_call: .; v_call: TRBV7-9; cdr3_aa: CASSLRRDIWDTQYF
j_call: TRBJ2-1; d_call: TRBD2; v_call: TRBV11-3; cdr3_aa: CASSTKMAGARNEQFF
j_call: TRBJ1-1; d_call: .; v_call: TRBV5-5; cdr3_aa: CASSLGSSVWAFF
j_call: TRBJ2-1; d_call: TRBD2; v_call: TRBV12-3/TRBV12-4; cdr3_aa: CASRALAASSYNEQFF
j_call: TRBJ2-7; d_call: TRBD2; v_call: TRBV5-4; cdr3_aa: CASSLVGYSGGAYEQYF
j_call: TRBJ2-2; d_call: TRBD2; v_call: TRBV20-1; cdr3_aa: CSALNGGAFTGELFF
j_call: TRBJ1-1; d_call: TRBD1; v_call: TRBV20-1; cdr3_aa: CSARDRGRWDTEAFF
j_call: TRBJ2-2; d_call: TRBD2; v_call: TRBV20-1; cdr3_aa: CSARNGGGAVGELFF
j_call: TRBJ2-7; d_call: .; v_call: TRBV5-1; cdr3_aa: CASSSLTGGRSYEQYF
j_call: TRBJ2-1; d_call: .; v_call: TRBV24-1; cdr3_aa: CATSDLRRVGQFF
j_call: TRBJ1-6; d_call: .; v_call: TRBV6-5; cdr3_aa: CASSYEGLNSPLHF
j_call: TRBJ1-5; d_call: .; v_call: TRBV19; cdr3_aa: CASSPQWGGGNQPQHF
j_call: TRBJ1-2; d_call: TRBD1; v_call: TRBV6-1; cdr3_aa: CASRNSGTGEPSNYGYTF
j_call: TRBJ2-5; d_call: TRBD2; v_call: TRBV5-8; cdr3_aa: CASSLYLAGGIMETQYF
j_call: TRBJ2-5; d_call: TRBD1; v_call: TRBV5-1; cdr3_aa: CASSSGDSQETQYF
j_call: TRBJ2-2; d_call: TRBD2; v_call: TRBV5-1; cdr3_aa: CASSPRTSGVNTGELFF
j_call: TRBJ1-1; d_call: .; v_call: TRBV4-2; cdr3_aa: CASSQENGRGEAFF
j_call: TRBJ1-2; d_call: .; v_call: TRBV20-1; cdr3_aa: CSARVQGGYGYTF
j_call: TRBJ2-7; d_call: .; v_call: TRBV5-1; cdr3_aa: CASSSDIYEQYF
j_call: TRBJ1-3; d_call: .; v_call: TRBV14; cdr3_aa: CASSQVAGDSGNTIYF
j_call: TRBJ1-1; d_call: TRBD1; v_call: TRBV7-2; cdr3_aa: CASSSGRGKAFF
j_call: TRBJ2-2; d_call: .; v_call: TRBV20-1; cdr3_aa: CSAREGVGSGELFF
j_call: TRBJ2-1; d_call: TRBD2; v_call: TRBV20-1; cdr3_aa: CSARPSGGAFEQFF
j_call: TRBJ2-2; d_call: TRBD2; v_call: TRBV7-6; cdr3_aa: CASSLLAGTGELFF
j_call: TRBJ1-2; d_call: TRBD1; v_call: TRBV7-3; cdr3_aa: CASSDTPAEGQGYGYTF
j_call: TRBJ1-6; d_call: TRBD1; v_call: TRBV7-9; cdr3_aa: CASSLGQGHSPLHF